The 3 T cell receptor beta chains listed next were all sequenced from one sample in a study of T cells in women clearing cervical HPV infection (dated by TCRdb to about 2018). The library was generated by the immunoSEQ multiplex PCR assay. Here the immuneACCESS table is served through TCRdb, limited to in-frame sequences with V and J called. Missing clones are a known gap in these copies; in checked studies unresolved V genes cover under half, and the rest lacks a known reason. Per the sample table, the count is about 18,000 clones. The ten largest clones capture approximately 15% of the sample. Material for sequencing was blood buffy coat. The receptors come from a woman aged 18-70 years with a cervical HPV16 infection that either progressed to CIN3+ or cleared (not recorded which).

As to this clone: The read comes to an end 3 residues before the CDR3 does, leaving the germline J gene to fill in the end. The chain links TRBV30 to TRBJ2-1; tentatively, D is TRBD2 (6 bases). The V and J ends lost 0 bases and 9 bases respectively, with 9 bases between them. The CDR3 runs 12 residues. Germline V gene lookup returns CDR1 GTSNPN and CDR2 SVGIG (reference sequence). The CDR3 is CAWSVAGGEQFF. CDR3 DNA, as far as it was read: TGTGCCTGGAGTGTAGCGGGCGGTGAG.

The chain's CDR3 is CSAKEGAGSPSYEQYF. The DNA read from the CDR3 is TGCAGTGCTAAGGAGGGGGCCGGGAGCCCCTCCTACGAG. This chain connects TRBV20-1 to TRBJ2-7, with a tentative D call TRBD1 (7 bases). The read terminates 3 residues before the CDR3 end, so the remaining end is supplied by the germline J gene. Germline loops: CDR1 DFQATT, CDR2 SNEGSKA (reference sequence). There are 16 residues in the CDR3. The ends were cut back, 4 bases at V and 0 bases at J, with 19 bases in the middle.

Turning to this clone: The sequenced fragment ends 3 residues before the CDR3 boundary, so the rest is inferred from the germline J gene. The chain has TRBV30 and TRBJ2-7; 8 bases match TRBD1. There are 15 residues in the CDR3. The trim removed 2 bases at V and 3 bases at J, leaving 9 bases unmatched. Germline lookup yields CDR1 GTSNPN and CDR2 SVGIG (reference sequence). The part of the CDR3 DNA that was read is TGTGCCTGGAGTCAAACAGGGGGGCTAAGCTACGAG. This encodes CAWSQTGGLSYE. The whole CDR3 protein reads CAWSQTGGLSYEQYF.